This T cell receptor beta chain was identified in a study of cytomegalovirus exposure and HLA in healthy donors. Overall study results and limits: Researchers reported in a later analysis that a missense DCLRE1C variant was tied to TCR beta V- and J-gene trimming.

Turning to this clone: The antigen is undetermined.

V was trimmed by 5 bases and J by 4 bases, leaving 26 bases between them. This CDR3 spans 18 amino acids. From germline, CDR1 is ENHRY and CDR2 SYGVKD. Primers for the PCR totalled 60 Vbeta and 13 Jbeta. Authors' processing steps: Per a later analysis, the number of unique TCR beta chains was roughly 87 million, of which roughly 11 million were shared. The data were produced by immunoSEQ multiplex PCR, yet TCRdb's version contains in-frame clones alone and is incomplete. That table supplies the V and J calls and clone size; D and trimming were determined from the DNA. Altogether roughly 150,000 clones are present, around 75% being singletons, with the ten largest covering about 7%.

The specimen sequenced was PBMCs. This TCR derives from a man between 25 and 39 years old in good health and CMV-seronegative. The chain employs TRBV10-3 and TRBJ1-2; possible D gene TRBD1, 6 bases. The CDR3 loop is CAISSDRGERGYTYGYTF. The CDR3 DNA reads TGTGCCATCAGTTCGGACAGAGGGGAAAGGGGCTATACCTATGGCTACACCTTC.